This T cell receptor beta chain appears in the sequencing data of a study of control samples from healthy donors and cancer patients. Method: immunoSEQ multiplex PCR; TCRdb's copy keeps in-frame clones and lacks some. Of about 120,000 clones detected, 85% to 90% appear once; the ten largest clones hold approximately 1%. Germline lookup yields CDR1 MDHEN and CDR2 SYDVKM. This CDR3 is built from 12 residues. Trimming removed 6 bases from V and 7 bases from J, with 10 bases in between. This sequence joins TRBV28 and TRBJ1-5, with D hard to call. Sequencing was carried out using PBMCs. The clonotype was recovered from a woman in her fifties or sixties with colorectal cancer. CDR3 bases: TGTGCCAGCAGCCGCCCGCCCCAGCCCCAGCATTTT. Translated: CASSRPPQPQHF. Looking up the rest from reference TRBV28 and TRBJ1-5 gives the full variable domain: DVKVTQSSRYLVKRTGEKVFLECVQDMDHENMFWYRQDPGLGLRLIYFSYDVKMKEKGDIPEGYSVSREKKERFSLILESASTNQTSMYLCASSRPPQPQHFGDGTRLSIL.